The 2 T cell receptor beta chains given below trace back to one sample, sequenced in a study of cytomegalovirus exposure and HLA in healthy donors. Researchers ran the PCR with 60 Vbeta and 13 Jbeta primers. TCRdb's table, derived via immunoSEQ multiplex PCR, lists solely in-frame clones and lacks some. The sample consists of about 110,000 clones, 65% to 80% of them appearing once. Material for sequencing was PBMCs. Receptors originate from a woman in her forties in good health and CMV-seronegative.

V and J are TRBV28 and TRBJ2-4, with 7 nucleotides matching TRBD1. Losses at the gene ends were 5 bases for V and 0 bases for J; bases not matched to a gene: 4. Germline CDR1 is MDHEN and CDR2 is SYDVKM. This CDR3 region has 15 residues. This CDR3 reads CASSLQGLAKNIQYF. CDR3 sequence (DNA): TGTGCCAGCAGTCTACAGGGGTTAGCCAAAAACATTCAGTACTTC.

Comments on this clone: Other DNA sequences in this specimen translate into the identical CDR3. The chain recombines TRBV29-1 with TRBJ1-1, with 7 bases aligning to TRBD1. Germline assignment: CDR1 SQVTM and CDR2 ANQGSEA. The CDR3 extends over 12 amino acids. V trimming: 7 bases; J trimming: 4 bases; junction bases outside the gene matches: 6. CDR3 bases: TGCAGCGGCAGAACAGGGGCCACTGAAGCTTTCTTT. Translation: CSGRTGATEAFF. The full variable domain, rest sourced from reference TRBV29-1 and TRBJ1-1, is SAVISQKPSRDICQRGTSLTIQCQVDSQVTMMFWYRQQPGQSLTLIATANQGSEATYESGFVIDKFPISRPNLTFSTLTVSNMSPEDSSIYLCSGRTGATEAFFGQGTRLTVV.